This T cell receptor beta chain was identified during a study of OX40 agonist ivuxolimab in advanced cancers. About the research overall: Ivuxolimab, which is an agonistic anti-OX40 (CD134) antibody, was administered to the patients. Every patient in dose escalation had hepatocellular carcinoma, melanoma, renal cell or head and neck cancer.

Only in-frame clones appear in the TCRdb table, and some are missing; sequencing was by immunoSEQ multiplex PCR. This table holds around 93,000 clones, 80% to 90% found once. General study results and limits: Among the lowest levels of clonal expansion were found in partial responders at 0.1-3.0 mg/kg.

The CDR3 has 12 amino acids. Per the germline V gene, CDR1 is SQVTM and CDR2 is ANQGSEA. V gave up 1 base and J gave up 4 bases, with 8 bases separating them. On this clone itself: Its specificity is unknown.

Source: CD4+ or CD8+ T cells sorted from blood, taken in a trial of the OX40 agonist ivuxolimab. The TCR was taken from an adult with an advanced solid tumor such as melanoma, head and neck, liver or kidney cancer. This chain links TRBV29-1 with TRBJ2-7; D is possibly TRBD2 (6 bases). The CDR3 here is CSVEVAGYEQYF. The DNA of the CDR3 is TGCAGCGTTGAAGTTGCGGGGTACGAGCAGTACTTC.